The T cell receptor (beta chain) under discussion was sequenced for a study of cytomegalovirus exposure and HLA in healthy donors. Study results and limitations: Within a later analysis, the majority of CMV-associated TCR beta chains appeared HLA-restricted. Beyond CMV serostatus, there was no information to go on about immune exposure.

Trimming removed 2 bases from V and 4 bases from J, with 11 bases in between. CDR1 and CDR2 (germline): WSHSY, SAAADI. The length of the CDR3 is 14 residues. With respect to this clone: Its specificity is unknown.

The PCR ran on 60 Vbeta and 13 Jbeta primers. Profiled with immunoSEQ multiplex PCR; TCRdb holds only in-frame clones, not every one. Altogether 75,000 to 90,000 clones are present, 70% to 80% being singletons, with the ten largest covering about an eighth. Sequencing was done on a sample of PBMCs. This sequence was found in a human donor in good health. The chain uses TRBV10-2 and TRBJ1-2; maybe TRBD1 (5 bases). The CDR3 sequence is CASSEDSRSYGYTF. Here the CDR3 DNA reads TGCGCCAGCAGTGAGGACAGCCGGAGCTATGGCTACACCTTC.